This T cell receptor beta chain was found in a study of shared clonotypes between healthy human individuals. Study in general: Each donor's CD8 memory used one plate, CD8 naive two, each CD4 subset three.

Every subset's genomic DNA went evenly onto several immunoSEQ plates. Profiled with immunoSEQ multiplex PCR; TCRdb holds only in-frame clones, not every one. The top ten hold 0.5% to 0.6% of the sample, which has more than 1 million clones, around three quarters seen once. Adult donors, all healthy and HIV-negative, had no recent acute infections or vaccinations. The V and J ends lost 4 bases and 3 bases respectively, with 13 bases between them. The CDR3 is 15 amino acids. Germline V gene sequence: CDR1 ENHRY, CDR2 SYGVKD. The specimen was memory CD4+ T cells from PBMCs. Subset defined: CD45RA-negative fraction. The clonotype originates from a man younger than 35 in good health. Some clones in this sample may be carry-over from other donors' samples. V gene TRBV10-3 combines with J gene TRBJ2-1; D not resolved. The DNA for the CDR3 is TGTGCCATCAGTGCCTACAAGGGAAACTACAATGAGCAGTTCTTC. Translating gives CAISAYKGNYNEQFF.